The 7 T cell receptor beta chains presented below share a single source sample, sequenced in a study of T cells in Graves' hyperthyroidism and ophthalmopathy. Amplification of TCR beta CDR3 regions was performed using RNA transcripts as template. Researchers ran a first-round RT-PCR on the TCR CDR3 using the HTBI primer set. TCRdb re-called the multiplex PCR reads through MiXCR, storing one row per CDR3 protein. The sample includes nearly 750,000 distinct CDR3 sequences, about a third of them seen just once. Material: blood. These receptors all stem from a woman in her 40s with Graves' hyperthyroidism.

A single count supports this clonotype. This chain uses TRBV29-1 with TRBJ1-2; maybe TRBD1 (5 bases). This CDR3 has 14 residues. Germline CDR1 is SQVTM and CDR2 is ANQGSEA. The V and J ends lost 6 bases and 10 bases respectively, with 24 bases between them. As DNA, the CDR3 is TGCAGCGTCTCTGGGCAGGGCCCCAAATGGGACTACACCTTC. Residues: CSVSGQGPKWDYTF.

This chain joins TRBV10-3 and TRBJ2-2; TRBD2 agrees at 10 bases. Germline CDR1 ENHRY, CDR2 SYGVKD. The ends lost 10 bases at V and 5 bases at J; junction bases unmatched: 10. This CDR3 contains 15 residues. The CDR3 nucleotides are TGTGCCAGCAGCCTAGCGGGGGAAGTTACCGGGGAGCTGTTTTTT. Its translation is CASSLAGEVTGELFF.

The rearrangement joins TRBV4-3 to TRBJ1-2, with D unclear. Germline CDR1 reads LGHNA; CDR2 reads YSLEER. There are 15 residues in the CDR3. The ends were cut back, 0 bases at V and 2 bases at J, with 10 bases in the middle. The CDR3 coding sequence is TGCGCCAGCAGCCAAGAGTGGCAGACAAACTATGGCTACACCTTC. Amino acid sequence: CASSQEWQTNYGYTF.

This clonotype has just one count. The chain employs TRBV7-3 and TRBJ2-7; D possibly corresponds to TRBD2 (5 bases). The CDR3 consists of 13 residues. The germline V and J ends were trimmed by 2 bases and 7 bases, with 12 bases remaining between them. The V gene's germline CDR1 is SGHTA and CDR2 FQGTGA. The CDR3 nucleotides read TGTGCCAGCAGCTTAGGACTCACCGGGGAGCAGTACTTC. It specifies CASSLGLTGEQYF.

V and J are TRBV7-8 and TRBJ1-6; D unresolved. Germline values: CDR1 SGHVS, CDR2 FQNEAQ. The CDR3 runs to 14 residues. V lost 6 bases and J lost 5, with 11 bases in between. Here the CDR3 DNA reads TGTGCCAGCAGTCTATTGGCGGATAATTCACCCCTCCACTTT. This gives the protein CASSLLADNSPLHF.

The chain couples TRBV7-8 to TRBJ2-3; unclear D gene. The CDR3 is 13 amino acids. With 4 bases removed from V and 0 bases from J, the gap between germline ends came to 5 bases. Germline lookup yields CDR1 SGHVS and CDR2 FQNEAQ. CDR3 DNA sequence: TGTGCCAGCAGCTACGACAGCACAGATACGCAGTATTTT. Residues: CASSYDSTDTQYF.

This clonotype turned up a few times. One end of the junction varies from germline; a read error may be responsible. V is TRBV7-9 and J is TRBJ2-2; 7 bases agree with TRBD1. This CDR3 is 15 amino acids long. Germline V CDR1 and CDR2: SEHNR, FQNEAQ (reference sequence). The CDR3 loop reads CASSPWGQSAGELFF. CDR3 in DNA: TGCGCCAGCAGCCCATGGGGACAGAGCGCCGGGGAGCTGTTTTTT.